This T cell receptor beta chain was identified during a study of blood T cell repertoires in COVID-19. This clone has only one observation. Data came from immunoSEQ multiplex PCR; TCRdb stores just in-frame clones and leaves some out. The sample lists roughly 70,000 clones, roughly 80% occurring once. The CDR3 spans 13 residues. V gave up 4 bases and J gave up 5 bases; unmatched junction bases: 4. Germline CDR1 is ENHRY and CDR2 is SYGVKD. The clonotype comes from a woman in her fifties or sixties with acute or convalescent COVID-19. Sequences were obtained from peripheral blood. The rearrangement joins TRBV10-3 to TRBJ1-1, with 7 bases aligning to TRBD1. The CDR3 DNA follows: TGTGCCATCAGTGGACAGGGCAGGACTGAAGCTTTCTTT. The encoded protein is CAISGQGRTEAFF.